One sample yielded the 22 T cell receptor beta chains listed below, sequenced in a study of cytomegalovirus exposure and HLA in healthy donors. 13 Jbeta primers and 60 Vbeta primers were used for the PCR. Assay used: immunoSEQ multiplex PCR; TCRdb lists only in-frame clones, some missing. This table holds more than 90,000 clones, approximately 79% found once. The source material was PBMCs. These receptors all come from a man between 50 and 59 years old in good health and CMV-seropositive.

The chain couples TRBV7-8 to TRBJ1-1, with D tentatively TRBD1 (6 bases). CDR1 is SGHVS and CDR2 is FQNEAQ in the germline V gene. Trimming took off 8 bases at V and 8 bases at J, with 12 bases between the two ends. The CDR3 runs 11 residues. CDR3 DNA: TGTGCCAGCCCGGGGGGCTGCGAAGCTTTCTTT. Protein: CASPGGCEAFF.

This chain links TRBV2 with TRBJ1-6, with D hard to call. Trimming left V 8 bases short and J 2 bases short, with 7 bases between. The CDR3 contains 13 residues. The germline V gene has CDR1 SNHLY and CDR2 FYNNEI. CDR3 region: CASSLAYNSPLHF. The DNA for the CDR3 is TGTGCCAGCTCCCTAGCCTATAATTCACCCCTCCACTTT.

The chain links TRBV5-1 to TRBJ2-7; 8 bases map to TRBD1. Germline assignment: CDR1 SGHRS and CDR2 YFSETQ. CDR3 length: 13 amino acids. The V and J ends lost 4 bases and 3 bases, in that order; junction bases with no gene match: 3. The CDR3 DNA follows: TGCGCCAGCAGCGCCGGGACAGGCTACGAGCAGTACTTC. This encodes CASSAGTGYEQYF.

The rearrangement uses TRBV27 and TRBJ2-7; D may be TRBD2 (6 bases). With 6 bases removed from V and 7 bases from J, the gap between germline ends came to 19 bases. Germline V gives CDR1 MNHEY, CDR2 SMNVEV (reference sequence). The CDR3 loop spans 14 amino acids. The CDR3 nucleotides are TGTGCCAGCAGGTCCGGTGGAGGGCCACGGGAGCAGTACTTC. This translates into CASRSGGGPREQYF.

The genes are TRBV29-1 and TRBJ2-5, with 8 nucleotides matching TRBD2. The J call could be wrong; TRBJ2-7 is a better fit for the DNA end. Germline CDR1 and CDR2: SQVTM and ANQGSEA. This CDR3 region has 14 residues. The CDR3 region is CSVDRREAPYEQYF. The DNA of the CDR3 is TGCAGCGTTGATCGGCGGGAGGCTCCCTACGAGCAGTACTTC.

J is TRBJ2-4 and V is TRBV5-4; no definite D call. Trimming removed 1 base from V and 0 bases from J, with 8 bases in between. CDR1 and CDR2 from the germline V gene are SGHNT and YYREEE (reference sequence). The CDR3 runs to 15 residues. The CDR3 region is CASSLPGLAKNIQYF. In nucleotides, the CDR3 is TGTGCCAGCAGCTTGCCGGGTTTAGCCAAAAACATTCAGTACTTC.

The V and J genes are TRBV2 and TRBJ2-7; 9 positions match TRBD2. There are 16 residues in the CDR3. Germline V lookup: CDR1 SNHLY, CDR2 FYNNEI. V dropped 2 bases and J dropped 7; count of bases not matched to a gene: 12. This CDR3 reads CASSEFGGGANGEQYF. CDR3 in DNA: TGTGCCAGCAGTGAATTCGGCGGGGGGGCTAATGGGGAGCAGTACTTC.

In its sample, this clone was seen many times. DNA for the CDR3: TGCGCCAGCAGCGAGGCGGGGGCTTCCTATGGCTACACCTTC. It specifies CASSEAGASYGYTF. The chain employs TRBV5-1 and TRBJ1-2; weak D call: TRBD1 (6 bases). There are 14 residues in the CDR3. The V end lost 4 bases, the J end lost 4 bases, and 14 bases lay between the germline ends. CDR1 is SGHRS and CDR2 is YFSETQ in the germline V gene.

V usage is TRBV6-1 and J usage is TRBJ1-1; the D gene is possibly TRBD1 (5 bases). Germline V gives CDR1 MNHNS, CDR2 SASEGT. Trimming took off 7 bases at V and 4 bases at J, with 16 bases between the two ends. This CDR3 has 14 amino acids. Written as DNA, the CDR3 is TGTGCCAGCATATCGGTAGGGGCATTCACTGAAGCTTTCTTT. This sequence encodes CASISVGAFTEAFF.

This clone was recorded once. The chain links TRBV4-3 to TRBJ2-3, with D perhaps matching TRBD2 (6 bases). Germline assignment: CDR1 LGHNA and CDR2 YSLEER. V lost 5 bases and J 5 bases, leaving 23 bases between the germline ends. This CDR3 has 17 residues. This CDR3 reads CASSAGGAGLLGDTQYF. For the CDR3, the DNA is TGCGCCAGCAGCGCCGGTGGGGCGGGGCTTCTGGGAGATACGCAGTATTTT.

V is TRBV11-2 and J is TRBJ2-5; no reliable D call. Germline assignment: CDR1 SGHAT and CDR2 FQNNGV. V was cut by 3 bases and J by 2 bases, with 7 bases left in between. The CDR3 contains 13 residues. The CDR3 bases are TGTGCCAGCAGCTTCGCCACACAAGAGACCCAGTACTTC. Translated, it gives CASSFATQETQYF.

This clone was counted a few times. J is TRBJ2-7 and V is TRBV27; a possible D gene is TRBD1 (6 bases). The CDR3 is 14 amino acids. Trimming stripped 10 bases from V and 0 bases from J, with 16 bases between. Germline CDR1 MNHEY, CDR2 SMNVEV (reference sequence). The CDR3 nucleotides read TGTGCCAATTCCCCCAGGGGAGCCTCCTACGAGCAGTACTTC. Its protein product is CANSPRGASYEQYF.

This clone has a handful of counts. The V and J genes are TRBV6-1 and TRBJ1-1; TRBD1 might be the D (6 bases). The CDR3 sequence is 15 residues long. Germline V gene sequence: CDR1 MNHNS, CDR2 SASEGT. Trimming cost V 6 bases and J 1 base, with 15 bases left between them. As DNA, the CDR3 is TGTGCCAGCAGCGTTGATGTAGGGGGGAACACTGAAGCTTTCTTT. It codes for CASSVDVGGNTEAFF.

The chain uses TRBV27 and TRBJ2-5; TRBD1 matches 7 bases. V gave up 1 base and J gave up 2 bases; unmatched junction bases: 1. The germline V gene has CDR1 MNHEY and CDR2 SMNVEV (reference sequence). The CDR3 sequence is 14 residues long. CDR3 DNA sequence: TGTGCCAGCAGTTTATGGGGACAGCAAGAGACCCAGTACTTC. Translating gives CASSLWGQQETQYF.

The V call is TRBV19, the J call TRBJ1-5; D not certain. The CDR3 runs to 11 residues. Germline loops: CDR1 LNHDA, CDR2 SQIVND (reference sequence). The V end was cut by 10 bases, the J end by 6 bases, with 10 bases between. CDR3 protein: CAIRESQPQHF. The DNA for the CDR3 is TGTGCCATCCGAGAGTCTCAGCCCCAGCATTTT.

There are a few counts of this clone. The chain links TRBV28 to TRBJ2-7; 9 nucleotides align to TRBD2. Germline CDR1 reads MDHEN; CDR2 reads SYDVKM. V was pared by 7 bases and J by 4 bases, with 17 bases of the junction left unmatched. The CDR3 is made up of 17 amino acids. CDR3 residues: CASNPRYTSGLPYEQYF. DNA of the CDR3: TGTGCCAGCAATCCCCGGTATACTAGCGGGCTCCCTTACGAGCAGTACTTC.

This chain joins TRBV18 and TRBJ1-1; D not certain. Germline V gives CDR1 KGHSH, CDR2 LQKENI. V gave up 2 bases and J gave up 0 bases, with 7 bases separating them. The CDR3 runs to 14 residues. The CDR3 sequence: CASSPARVNTEAFF. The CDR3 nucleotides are TGTGCCAGCTCACCAGCGAGGGTGAACACTGAAGCTTTCTTT.

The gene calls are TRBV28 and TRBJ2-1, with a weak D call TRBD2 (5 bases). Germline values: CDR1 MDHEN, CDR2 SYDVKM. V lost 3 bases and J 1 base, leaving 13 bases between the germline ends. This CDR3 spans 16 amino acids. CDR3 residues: CASSFFGEGSYNEQFF. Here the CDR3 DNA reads TGTGCCAGCAGTTTTTTCGGGGAAGGGTCCTACAATGAGCAGTTCTTC.

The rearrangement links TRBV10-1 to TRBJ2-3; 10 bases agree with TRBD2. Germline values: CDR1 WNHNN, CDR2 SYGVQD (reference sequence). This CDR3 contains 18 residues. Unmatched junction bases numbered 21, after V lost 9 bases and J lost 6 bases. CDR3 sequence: CARDLPLLAGAETDTQYF. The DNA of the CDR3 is TGCGCCAGAGACCTCCCCCTCCTAGCGGGGGCAGAGACGGATACGCAGTATTTT.

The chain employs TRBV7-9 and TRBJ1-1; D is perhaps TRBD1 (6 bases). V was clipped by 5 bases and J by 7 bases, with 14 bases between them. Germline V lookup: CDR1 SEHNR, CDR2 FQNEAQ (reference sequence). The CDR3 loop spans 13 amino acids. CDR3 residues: CASSQTLQGEAFF. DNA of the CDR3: TGTGCCAGCAGCCAGACATTACAGGGTGAAGCTTTCTTT.

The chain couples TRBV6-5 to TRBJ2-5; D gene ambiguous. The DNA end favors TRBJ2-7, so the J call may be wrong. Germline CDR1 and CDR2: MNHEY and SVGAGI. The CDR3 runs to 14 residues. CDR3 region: CASSPFVVSYEQYF. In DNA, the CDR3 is TGTGCCAGCAGCCCTTTCGTGGTCTCCTACGAGCAGTACTTC.

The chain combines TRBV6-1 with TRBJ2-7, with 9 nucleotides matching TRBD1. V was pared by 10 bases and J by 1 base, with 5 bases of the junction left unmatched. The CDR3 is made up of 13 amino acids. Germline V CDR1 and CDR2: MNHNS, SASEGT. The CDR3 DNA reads TGTGCCATCCGACAGGGGGGATCCTACGAGCAGTACTTC. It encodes CAIRQGGSYEQYF.